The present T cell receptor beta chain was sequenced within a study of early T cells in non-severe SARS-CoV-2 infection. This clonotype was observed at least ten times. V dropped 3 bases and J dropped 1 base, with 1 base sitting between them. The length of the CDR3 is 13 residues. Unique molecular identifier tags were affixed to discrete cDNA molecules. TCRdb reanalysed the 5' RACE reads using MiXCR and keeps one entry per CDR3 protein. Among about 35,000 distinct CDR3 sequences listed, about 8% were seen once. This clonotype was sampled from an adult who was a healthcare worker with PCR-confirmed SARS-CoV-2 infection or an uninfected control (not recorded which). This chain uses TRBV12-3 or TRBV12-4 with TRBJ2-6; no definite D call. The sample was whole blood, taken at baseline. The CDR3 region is CASSFSGANVLTF. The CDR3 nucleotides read TGTGCCAGCAGTTTTTCTGGGGCCAACGTCCTGACTTTC.